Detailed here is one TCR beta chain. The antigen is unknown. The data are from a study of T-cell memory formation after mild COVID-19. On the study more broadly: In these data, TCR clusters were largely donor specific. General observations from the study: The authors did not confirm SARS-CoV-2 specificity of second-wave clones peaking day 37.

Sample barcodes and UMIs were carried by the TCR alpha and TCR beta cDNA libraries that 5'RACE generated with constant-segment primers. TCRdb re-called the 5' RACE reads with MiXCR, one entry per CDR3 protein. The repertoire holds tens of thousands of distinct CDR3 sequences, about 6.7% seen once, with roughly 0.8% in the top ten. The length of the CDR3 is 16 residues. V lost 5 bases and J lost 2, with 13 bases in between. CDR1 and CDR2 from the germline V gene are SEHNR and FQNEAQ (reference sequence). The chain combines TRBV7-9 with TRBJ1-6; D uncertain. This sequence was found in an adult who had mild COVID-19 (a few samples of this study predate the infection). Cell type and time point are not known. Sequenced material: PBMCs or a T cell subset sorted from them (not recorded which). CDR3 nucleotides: TGTGCCAGCAGCGATGGAAACAAGCCCTATAATTCACCCCTCCACTTT. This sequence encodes CASSDGNKPYNSPLHF.